This T cell receptor (beta chain) was captured in a study of shared clonotypes between healthy human individuals. Whole-study results and caveats: Blood alone was sampled, and tissue repertoires likely differ.

DNA at approximately 200 ng, approximately 30,000 T cell genomes, went into sorted-subset replicate PCRs. Clones were read by immunoSEQ multiplex PCR, and TCRdb kept only the in-frame ones, dropping some. The sample consists of a few million clones, approximately 95% of them appearing once. As regards this clone: Its cognate antigen is unknown.

Sequencing input: naive CD4+ T cells from PBMCs. Subset specified: CD45RA+ positively selected. The sequence derives from a young man in good health. Some clones in this sample may be carry-over from other donors' samples.

The CDR3: CASSLVGSANSYNEQFF. The CDR3 bases are TGTGCCAGCAGCTTAGTGGGGTCGGCAAACTCCTACAATGAGCAGTTCTTC. V usage is TRBV7-9 and J usage is TRBJ2-1; D call uncertain. The CDR3 sequence is 17 residues long. In germline, CDR1 is SEHNR, CDR2 FQNEAQ (reference sequence). V gave up 1 base and J gave up 0 bases, with 13 bases separating them.